This TCR beta chain was retrieved from a study of T cells in Graves' hyperthyroidism and ophthalmopathy. General observations from the study: Blood also held most thyroid clonotypes expanded beyond 0.001.

This clonotype was observed a few times. Its antigen is unidentified. Researchers amplified the TCR beta CDR3 regions from RNA transcripts. During a first-round RT-PCR of the TCR CDR3, the HTBI primer set was used. One entry per CDR3 protein results from TCRdb running MiXCR on the multiplex PCR reads. The top ten hold approximately 8.7% of the sample, which has hundreds of thousands of distinct CDR3 sequences, 38% seen once. Those patients with uncontrolled infection, other autoimmune disease, pregnancy or lactation were excluded. Clinical symptoms, serum thyroxine and TRAb, thyroid ultrasound and orbital computed tomography were used for the diagnoses. Germline V gene sequence: CDR1 ENHRY, CDR2 SYGVKD. CDR3 length: 14 amino acids. V shed 5 bases, J shed 2 bases, and the junction held 6 bases outside the gene matches.

Sequencing was carried out using blood. This receptor was identified in a man between 18 and 29 years old with Graves' hyperthyroidism. V usage is TRBV10-3 and J usage is TRBJ2-7; 7 nucleotides match TRBD1. CDR3 DNA sequence: TGTGCCATCAGTCCCTCGGGACAGACCTACGAGCAGTACTTC. This encodes CAISPSGQTYEQYF.